The clone carrying this T cell receptor beta chain appeared many times. What it binds is unknown. TCRdb reprocessed the PCR reads with MiXCR, giving one entry per CDR3 protein. The profile shows approximately 590,000 distinct CDR3 sequences, about 25% of them singletons. This sample is part of a study of molecular identifiers for immune sequencing clone quantification. Regarding the study as a whole: In naive cells, clones above 20 RNA copies held under 1% of molecules, whereas in effector cells they held over 99%.

Germline loops: CDR1 SGHDT, CDR2 YYEEEE. V lost 2 bases to trimming and J lost 4 bases, with 10 bases between them. This CDR3 is built from 13 residues. With 10%, 30% or 50% of RNA, roughly 20,000 to 1,000,000 naive CD8 T cells were sequenced. Naive CD8 T cells were sorted as CD8+CD4-CCR7+CD45RA+. What was sequenced was naive CD8+ T cells from blood, with Jurkat cell RNA spiked in. Subset noted: FACS-sorted CD8+CD4-CCR7+CD45RA+ naive T cells. The clonotype originates from a human donor in good health. Some libraries in this study had Jurkat cell RNA spiked in. The V gene is TRBV5-6, the J gene TRBJ2-7; D is perhaps TRBD1 or TRBD2 (5 bases each). The CDR3 DNA reads TGTGCCAGCAGCTTTGGCAGGGAGTACGAGCAGTACTTC. Protein product: CASSFGREYEQYF.